Below, 5 T cell receptor beta chains from the same sample are listed, as sequenced in a study of graft-versus-host responses after intestinal transplantation. TCRdb's table, derived via immunoSEQ multiplex PCR, lists solely in-frame clones and lacks some. The repertoire includes about 110,000 clones, just over 90% of them detected once, and approximately 0.25% sits in the top ten. Which antigens these TCRs recognize remains unknown. Sequencing was performed on unstimulated CD4+ T cells sorted from spleen or lymph node cells, taken before transplant. The source is a human donor who was the organ donor for an intestinal transplant.

The chain recombines TRBV7-2 with TRBJ1-1; tentatively, D is TRBD1 (5 bases). Germline V CDR1 and CDR2: SGHTA, FQGNSA. The CDR3 runs to 13 residues. V dropped 2 bases and J dropped 8 bases, with 12 bases sitting between them. CDR3 sequence (DNA): TGTGCCAGCAGCTTATTGGTTGGGGGGGAAGCTTTCTTT. This codes for CASSLLVGGEAFF. The complete variable domain, with remaining parts taken from reference TRBV7-2 and TRBJ1-1, reads GAGVSQSPSNKVTEKGKDVELRCDPISGHTALYWYRQSLGQGLEFLIYFQGNSAPDKSGLPSDRFSAERTGGSVSTLTIQRTQQEDSAVYLCASSLLVGGEAFFGQGTRLTVV.

The J gene is TRBJ1-1, the V gene TRBV6-5; tentative D call: TRBD1 (5 bases). The germline gives CDR1 MNHEY, CDR2 SVGAGI. Trimming took 8 bases from V and 4 from J, leaving 17 bases between them. The CDR3 length is 14 residues. The CDR3 nucleotides read TGTGCCAGCTTAAAACTGGGGGGGGGCACTGAAGCTTTCTTT. It yields the protein CASLKLGGGTEAFF.

The chain has TRBV11-2 and TRBJ2-6; D call uncertain. The CDR3 spans 13 residues. Germline CDR1 and CDR2: SGHAT and FQNNGV. With 3 bases removed from V and 2 bases from J, the gap between germline ends came to 2 bases. The CDR3 sequence is CASSFPGANVLTF. The DNA for the CDR3 is TGTGCCAGCAGCTTCCCTGGGGCCAACGTCCTGACTTTC.

V is TRBV6-6 and J is TRBJ1-2, with TRBD1 as a possible D gene (6 bases). V lost 5 bases and J lost 8, with 12 bases in between. The germline V gene has CDR1 MNHNY and CDR2 SVGAGI (reference sequence). The CDR3 contains 12 residues. CDR3 sequence: CASSPGGGGYTF. The DNA of the CDR3 is TGTGCCAGCAGTCCCGGAGGGGGAGGCTACACCTTC.

The chain recombines TRBV2 with TRBJ1-5; D uncertain. Trimming took 0 bases from V and 11 from J, leaving 8 bases between them. CDR3 size: 12 residues. Per germline, CDR1 SNHLY and CDR2 FYNNEI. CDR3 residues: CASSEARSAQHF. As DNA, the CDR3 is TGTGCCAGCAGTGAAGCACGCTCGGCCCAGCATTTT.